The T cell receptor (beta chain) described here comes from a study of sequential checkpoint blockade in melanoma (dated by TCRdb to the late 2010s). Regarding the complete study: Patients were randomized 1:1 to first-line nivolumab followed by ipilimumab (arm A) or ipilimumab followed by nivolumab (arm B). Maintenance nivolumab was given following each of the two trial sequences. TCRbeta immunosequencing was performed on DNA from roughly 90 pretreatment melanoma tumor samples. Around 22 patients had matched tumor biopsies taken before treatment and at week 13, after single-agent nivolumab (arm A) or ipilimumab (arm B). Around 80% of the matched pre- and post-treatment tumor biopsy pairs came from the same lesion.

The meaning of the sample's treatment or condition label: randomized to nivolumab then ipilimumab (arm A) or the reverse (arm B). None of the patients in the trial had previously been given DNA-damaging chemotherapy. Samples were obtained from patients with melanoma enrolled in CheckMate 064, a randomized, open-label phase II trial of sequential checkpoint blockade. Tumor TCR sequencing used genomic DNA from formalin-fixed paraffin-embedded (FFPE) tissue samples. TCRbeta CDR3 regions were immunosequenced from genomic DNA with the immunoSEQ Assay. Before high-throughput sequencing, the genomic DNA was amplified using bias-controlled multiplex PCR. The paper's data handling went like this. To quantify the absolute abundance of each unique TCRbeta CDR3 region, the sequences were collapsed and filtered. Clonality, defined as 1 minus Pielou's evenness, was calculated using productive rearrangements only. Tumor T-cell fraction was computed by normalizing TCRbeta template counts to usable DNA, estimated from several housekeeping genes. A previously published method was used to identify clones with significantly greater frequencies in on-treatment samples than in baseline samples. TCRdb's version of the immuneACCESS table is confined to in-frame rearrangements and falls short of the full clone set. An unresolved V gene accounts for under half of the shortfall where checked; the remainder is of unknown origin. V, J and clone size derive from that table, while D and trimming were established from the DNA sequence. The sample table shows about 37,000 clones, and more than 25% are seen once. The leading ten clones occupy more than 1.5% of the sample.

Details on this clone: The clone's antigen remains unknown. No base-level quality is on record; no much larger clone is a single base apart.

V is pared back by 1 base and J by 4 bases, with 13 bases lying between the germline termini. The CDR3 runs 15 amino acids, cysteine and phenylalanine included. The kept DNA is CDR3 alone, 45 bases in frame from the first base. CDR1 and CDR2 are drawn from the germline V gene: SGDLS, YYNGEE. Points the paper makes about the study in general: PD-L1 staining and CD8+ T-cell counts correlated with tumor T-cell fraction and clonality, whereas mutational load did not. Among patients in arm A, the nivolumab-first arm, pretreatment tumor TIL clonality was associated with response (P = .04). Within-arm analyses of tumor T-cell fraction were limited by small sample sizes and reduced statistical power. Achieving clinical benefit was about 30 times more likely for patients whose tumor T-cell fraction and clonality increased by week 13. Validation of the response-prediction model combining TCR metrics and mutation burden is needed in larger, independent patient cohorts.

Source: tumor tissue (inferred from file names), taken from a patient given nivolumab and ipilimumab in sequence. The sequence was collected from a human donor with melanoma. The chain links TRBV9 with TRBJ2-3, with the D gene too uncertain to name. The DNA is TGTGCCAGCAGCGTAAGCTCTTCCGGGCCAGATACGCAGTATTTT. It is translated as CASSVSSSGPDTQYF.